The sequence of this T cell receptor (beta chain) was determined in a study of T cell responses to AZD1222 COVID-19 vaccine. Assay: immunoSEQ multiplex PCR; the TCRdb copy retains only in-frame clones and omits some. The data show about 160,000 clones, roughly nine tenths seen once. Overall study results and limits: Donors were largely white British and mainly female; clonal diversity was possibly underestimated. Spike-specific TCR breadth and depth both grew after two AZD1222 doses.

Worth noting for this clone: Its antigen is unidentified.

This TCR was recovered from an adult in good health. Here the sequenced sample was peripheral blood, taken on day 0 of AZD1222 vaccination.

The CDR3 sequence: CAFSRRTNYGYTF. In DNA, the CDR3 is TGTGCCTTCTCGCGGAGGACTAACTATGGCTACACCTTC. V and J are TRBV30 and TRBJ1-2; D is undetermined. The CDR3 sequence is 13 residues long. V lost 7 bases, J lost 0 bases, and 12 bases lay in between. Germline loops: CDR1 GTSNPN, CDR2 SVGIG (reference sequence).